This T cell receptor beta chain came from a study of early T cells in non-severe SARS-CoV-2 infection (TCRdb year 2021). Regarding the study in general: TCR sequencing used bulk RNA from unsorted whole blood, so alpha and beta chains could not be paired. Beyond this particular receptor, the publication reports: VDJdb matching was skewed toward anti-spike CD8 responses and likely underestimated virus-specific expansions, missing private and CD4 specificities.

At least ten counts were recorded for this clonotype. This clone's antigen is unknown. Per-base qualities were not stored, and no clone one base away is much larger. A case-control design nested within a healthcare worker cohort in London, UK, was used, with weekly nasopharyngeal swab PCR tests and blood sampling performed. Healthcare workers were recruited between 23 and 31 March 2020, during the week of the UK lockdown, and were followed weekly for up to roughly 16 weeks. Libraries came from 5' RACE. Sequenced using a NextSeq 500. To correct for sequencing error and PCR bias, the TCR library protocol tagged individual cDNA molecules with unique molecular identifiers. TCR alpha and beta chains were both sequenced, and the abundances of alpha and beta sequences in each sample were closely correlated with each other. On the study's bioinformatics: V gene, J gene and CDR3 annotation of TCR sequences was performed with Decombinator V4. Expanded TCRs were defined as changing significantly between any two time points under a Poisson model with p below 0.0001. TCR abundances were normalised to the total number of TCRs sequenced per sample and expressed as counts per million. TRAV1-2 paired with TRAJ12, TRAJ20 or TRAJ33 defined MAIT TCRs, while TRAV10 paired with TRAJ18 defined iNKT TCRs. A search of VDJdb, accessed on 1 November 2021, was run for TCRs annotated to CMV, EBV and SARS-CoV-2, with TCRs annotated for multiple antigens excluded. Using fastp at Q25 and MiXCR, TCRdb reprocessed the public reads and kept productive beta chains. Rows with a matching CDR3 protein are joined into one entry that keeps the most common DNA and genes. These V and J calls rely on TCRdb rather than the paper's analysis. The sample contains more than 55,000 distinct CDR3 sequences, 5.9% of them found a single time. Jointly, the top ten make up around 3.4% of the sample.

CDR1 MDHEN and CDR2 SYDVKM are derived from the germline V gene. The CDR3 numbers 15 residues from cysteine through phenylalanine. The read is trimmed to its CDR3 DNA, 45 bases read in frame from base 1. Germline trimming: 4 bases from V, 6 bases from J; junction bases outside gene matches: 9. This specimen consisted of whole blood, obtained at baseline. The sequence is built from TRBV28 and TRBJ2-7, and TRBD1 matches 10 of the central bases. The receptor was derived from an adult who was a healthcare worker with PCR-confirmed SARS-CoV-2 infection or an uninfected control (not recorded which). The sequence in DNA is TGTGCCAGCAGTTCCACCGGGACAGGGGAGGGCGAGCAGTACTTC. This translates into CASSSTGTGEGEQYF.